These 10 T cell receptor beta chains were all obtained from the same sample, sequenced in a study of T cell responses to AZD1222 COVID-19 vaccine. Clones were read by immunoSEQ multiplex PCR, and TCRdb kept only the in-frame ones, dropping some. The sample has about 150,000 clones; under 95% are singletons. Here the sequenced sample was peripheral blood, taken on day 0 of AZD1222 vaccination. These receptors all come from an adult in good health.

As DNA, the CDR3 is TGTGCCAGCAGTGAAGGAGGGGGCGCTTCCTATGGCTACACCTTC. Encoded protein: CASSEGGGASYGYTF. The chain recombines TRBV6-1 with TRBJ1-2; TRBD1 matches 7 bases. The junction had 6 bases not matched to a gene; V was cut back by 1 base and J by 4 bases. The CDR3 loop spans 15 amino acids. Germline assignment: CDR1 MNHNS and CDR2 SASEGT.

The CDR3 is CASSEVIREAFF. The CDR3 DNA reads as TGTGCCAGCAGTGAAGTGATTCGTGAAGCTTTCTTT. The chain joins TRBV6-1 to TRBJ1-1; D remains unclear. The CDR3 consists of 12 residues. CDR1 is MNHNS, CDR2 SASEGT, per germline. Trimming shortened V by 1 base and J by 7 bases, and 7 bases separated the two germline ends.

This clone was picked up one time. The CDR3 sequence is CATRALEGWDTEAFF. In nucleotides, the CDR3 is TGTGCCACCAGGGCGCTGGAGGGATGGGACACTGAAGCTTTCTTT. The chain is built from TRBV6-5 and TRBJ1-1, with a tentative D call TRBD1 (5 bases). CDR1 is MNHEY and CDR2 is SVGAGI in the germline V gene. This CDR3 comprises 15 residues. Deletions cut 10 bases from V and 3 bases from J, with 21 bases between.

To note about this clone: One end of the junction fails to match germline, which may point to a read error. V gene TRBV27 combines with J gene TRBJ2-2; 9 bases align to TRBD1. Germline CDR1 and CDR2: MNHEY and SMNVEV (reference sequence). The CDR3 length is 18 residues. The DNA of the CDR3 is TGTGCCAGCAGCCCTCCCCCCTACAGGGGGCCCGAACACCGGGGAGCTGTTTTT. Translated: CASSPPPYRGPEHRGAVF.

J is TRBJ1-1 and V is TRBV15; possible D gene TRBD1, 5 bases. CDR1 is LNHNV, CDR2 YYDKDF, per germline (reference sequence). The CDR3 sequence is 12 residues long. With 6 bases removed from V and 5 bases from J, the gap between germline ends came to 10 bases. The CDR3 bases are TGTGCCACCAGTTTAGGGGAGACTGAAGCTTTCTTT. Residues: CATSLGETEAFF.

This clone was recorded once. The chain carries TRBV29-1 and TRBJ2-5, with TRBD2 matching over 7 bases. This CDR3 is 11 amino acids long. The germline V gene encodes CDR1 SQVTM and CDR2 ANQGSEA. J was trimmed by 7 bases and V by 8 bases; bases with no gene match: 7. CDR3 in amino acids: CSPRAGATQYF. The CDR3 DNA sequence: TGCAGCCCAAGGGCGGGAGCGACCCAGTACTTC.

This clone has more than one count but fewer than ten. The chain recombines TRBV5-5 with TRBJ1-2; the D gene is possibly TRBD1 (5 bases). The CDR3 consists of 13 residues. Per germline, CDR1 SGHKS and CDR2 YYEKEE (reference sequence). The V and J ends lost 4 bases and 8 bases respectively, with 15 bases between them. The CDR3 region is CASSRGGGNGYTF. CDR3 nucleotides: TGTGCCAGCAGCCGGGGTGGGGGGAACGGCTACACCTTC.

This chain joins TRBV10-3 and TRBJ1-5, with a possible D match to TRBD1 (6 bases). Germline CDR1 ENHRY, CDR2 SYGVKD. Trimming pared 0 bases from V and 6 bases from J, leaving 12 bases between. This CDR3 spans 15 amino acids. The CDR3 loop reads CAISESRGGGQPQHF. The CDR3 coding sequence is TGTGCCATCAGTGAGTCACGGGGGGGCGGTCAGCCCCAGCATTTT.

The V gene is TRBV29-1, the J gene TRBJ1-2; perhaps TRBD1 as D (6 bases). This CDR3 is 18 amino acids long. Trimming removed 0 bases at V and 4 bases at J, with 24 bases between. Germline V CDR1 and CDR2: SQVTM, ANQGSEA. The CDR3 DNA follows: TGCAGCGTTGAAGATTTAAAGGTACGGGGGCAATTGAGCTATGGCTACACCTTC. Protein sequence: CSVEDLKVRGQLSYGYTF.

The chain is built from TRBV6-5 and TRBJ2-1; D is ambiguous. The germline V gene has CDR1 MNHEY and CDR2 SVGAGI. V gave up 2 bases and J gave up 8 bases, with 10 bases separating them. The CDR3 length is 13 residues. The CDR3 DNA reads TGTGCCAGCAGTTACCAACGGTTGCATGAGCAGTTCTTC. Amino acids: CASSYQRLHEQFF.